This T cell receptor (beta chain) was sequenced for a study of tumor-infiltrating lymphocytes in primary liver carcinoma. Whole-study results and caveats: Lower overlap was observed for tumor-adjacent and tumor-blood pairs relative to tumor region pairs.

As to this clonotype: Its antigen is unknown. The junction differs from germline at one of its ends, possibly a read error.

TCR beta cDNA was made from approximately 500 ng total RNA with a constant-region primer. Libraries for TCR beta were built through three nested multiplex PCR rounds, which together made up a slightly modified ARM-PCR procedure. Each of the first two PCR rounds ran approximately 10 cycles with TRBV1-TRBV30 forward and C-beta reverse primers. One entry per CDR3 protein results from TCRdb running MiXCR on the multiplex PCR reads. The sample contains 70,000 to 85,000 distinct CDR3 sequences, 71% of which appear only once. From unsorted bulk tissue weighing roughly 19-34 mg, DNA and RNA were co-extracted. Treatment of the patients' primary liver carcinoma consisted of surgical resection. Over 85% viable tumor cells were present in every tumor sample. The V gene's germline CDR1 is SGHAT and CDR2 FQNNGV. The CDR3 covers 15 residues.

The receptor was derived from a woman between 55 and 75 years old with primary liver carcinoma and hepatitis B virus infection. The J gene is TRBJ2-2, the V gene TRBV11-2; a possible D gene is TRBD2 (5 bases). Sequenced input: liver tumor tissue from sampling region 4. Indicated subset: tumor region T4, right-lateral pole. The CDR3 here is CASSPPQGSTGELFF. In DNA form, the CDR3 reads TGTGCTAGCAGCCCTCCGCAAGGATCGACCGGGGAACTGTTTTTT.